The 19 T cell receptor beta chains in this list originate from one sample, sequenced in a study of T cells and Merkel cell carcinoma outcomes. Clones were sequenced by immunoSEQ multiplex PCR, and TCRdb holds only the in-frame ones, with some missing. The table lists 4,000 to 5,500 clones, about 85% of them singletons. What was sequenced was tumor tissue from Merkel cell carcinoma. These receptor sequences come from a human donor with Merkel cell carcinoma.

This clone was counted once. The chain couples TRBV5-6 to TRBJ2-7; D is unresolved. Germline values: CDR1 SGHDT, CDR2 YYEEEE. Trimming removed 1 base at V and 0 bases at J, with 8 bases between. The CDR3 is 14 residues long. CDR3 DNA sequence: TGTGCCAGCAGCTTGAATCTTGGCTCCTACGAGCAGTACTTC. It yields the protein CASSLNLGSYEQYF. Full variable domain (outside the CDR3, taken from reference TRBV5-6 and TRBJ2-7): DAGVTQSPTHLIKTRGQQVTLRCSPKSGHDTVSWYQQALGQGPQFIFQYYEEEERQRGNFPDRFSGHQFPNYSSELNVNALLLGDSALYLCASSLNLGSYEQYFGPGTRLTVT.

The J gene is TRBJ2-7, the V gene TRBV7-8; 13 bases line up with TRBD2. This CDR3 region has 16 residues. Germline lookup yields CDR1 SGHVS and CDR2 FQNEAQ. The V and J ends lost 1 base and 2 bases, in that order; junction bases with no gene match: 2. The CDR3 here is CASSLGLAGGAYEQYF. CDR3 nucleotide sequence: TGTGCCAGCAGCTTAGGACTAGCGGGAGGAGCCTACGAGCAGTACTTC.

The chain combines TRBV14 with TRBJ2-6; the D gene is possibly TRBD2 (5 bases). This CDR3 contains 15 residues. Germline CDR1 reads SGHDN; CDR2 reads FVKESK. Trimming left V 0 bases short and J 2 bases short, with 5 bases between. This CDR3 reads CASSQDGTGANVLTF. The CDR3, as DNA: TGTGCCAGCAGCCAAGACGGGACTGGGGCCAACGTCCTGACTTTC. Combining the CDR3 with reference TRBV14 and TRBJ2-6 gives the whole variable domain EAGVTQFPSHSVIEKGQTVTLRCDPISGHDNLYWYRRVMGKEIKFLLHFVKESKQDESGMPNNRFLAERTGGTYSTLKVQPAELEDSGVYFCASSQDGTGANVLTFGAGSRLTVL.

The chain recombines TRBV29-1 with TRBJ2-3; 11 bases map to TRBD1. The V and J ends lost 2 bases and 8 bases, in that order; junction bases with no gene match: 3. CDR3 size: 13 residues. CDR1 and CDR2 (germline): SQVTM, ANQGSEA. The CDR3 DNA reads TGCAGCGTTGAACGCGGGACAGGGGGTACGCAGTATTTT. It encodes CSVERGTGGTQYF.

This chain uses TRBV27 with TRBJ1-2; D perhaps matches TRBD1 (6 bases). This CDR3 contains 14 residues. Germline values: CDR1 MNHEY, CDR2 SMNVEV (reference sequence). Between the trimmed V and J ends, which lost 5 bases and 2 bases, there was a span of 12 bases. The CDR3 DNA is TGTGCCAGCAGTATGGGAGGACAGAACTATGGCTACACCTTC. Encoded protein: CASSMGGQNYGYTF.

The chain combines TRBV5-1 with TRBJ2-1; no clear D gene. The CDR3 runs to 16 residues. Germline CDR1 SGHRS, CDR2 YFSETQ. V dropped 4 bases and J dropped 5 bases, with 19 bases sitting between them. The CDR3 region has the DNA TGCGCCAGCAGCCCCTACGTAAGGGCTGAACACAATGAGCAGTTCTTC. Its protein product is CASSPYVRAEHNEQFF.

The V and J genes are TRBV10-3 and TRBJ1-2; tentative D call: TRBD1 (5 bases). V shed 9 bases and J shed 0 bases, with 5 bases lying between them. Germline lookup yields CDR1 ENHRY and CDR2 SYGVKD. The CDR3 totals 11 residues. The CDR3 loop reads CAMDTNYGYTF. In DNA form, the CDR3 reads TGTGCCATGGACACTAACTATGGCTACACCTTC.

The chain joins TRBV29-1 to TRBJ2-5; 7 bases agree with TRBD1. The trim removed 1 base at V and 2 bases at J, leaving 13 bases unmatched. Germline V gene sequence: CDR1 SQVTM, CDR2 ANQGSEA. There are 17 residues in the CDR3. The CDR3 DNA follows: TGCAGCGTTGAAGTCCCCTTAAGGGACAGAGAGCAAGAGACCCAGTACTTC. Translated, it gives CSVEVPLRDREQETQYF.

The CDR3 bases are TGTGCCAGCAGCCAGGACAGGGGCGACGAAAAACTGTTTTTT. Translation gives CASSQDRGDEKLFF. V usage is TRBV11-2 and J usage is TRBJ1-4, with 9 positions matching TRBD1. The J segment lost 8 bases and the V segment lost 5 bases, leaving 6 bases of the junction unmatched. CDR1 is SGHAT, CDR2 FQNNGV, per germline. The CDR3 has 14 amino acids.

The chain recombines TRBV11-2 with TRBJ1-2; D gene ambiguous. V gave up 5 bases and J gave up 2 bases, with 12 bases separating them. Germline-derived CDR1 and CDR2 are SGHAT and FQNNGV. The CDR3 loop spans 14 amino acids. The CDR3 loop is CASSPDTRNYGYTF. In DNA, the CDR3 is TGTGCCAGCAGCCCAGACACCCGGAACTATGGCTACACCTTC.

This clone was counted a few times. The rearrangement links TRBV19 to TRBJ2-7; 7 bases line up with TRBD2. Trimming took 5 bases from V and 3 from J; bases not matched to a gene: 4. The CDR3 covers 13 residues. Germline CDR1 and CDR2: LNHDA and SQIVND (reference sequence). The CDR3 nucleotides read TGTGCCAGTAGTGACGGCGGGGGCTACGAGCAGTACTTC. This translates into CASSDGGGYEQYF. The complete variable domain, with remaining parts taken from reference TRBV19 and TRBJ2-7, reads DGGITQSPKYLFRKEGQNVTLSCEQNLNHDAMYWYRQDPGQGLRLIYYSQIVNDFQKGDIAEGYSVSREKKESFPLTVTSAQKNPTAFYLCASSDGGGYEQYFGPGTRLTVT.

This sequence joins TRBV7-8 and TRBJ2-7; D is ambiguous. CDR3 size: 12 residues. Germline V gives CDR1 SGHVS, CDR2 FQNEAQ. The V end lost 5 bases, the J end lost 5 bases, and 10 bases lay between the germline ends. CDR3 region: CASSLDPNEQYF. The CDR3 DNA reads as TGTGCCAGCAGCCTCGATCCCAACGAGCAGTACTTC.

V and J are TRBV30 and TRBJ1-5; D is unclear. The V gene lost 2 bases and the J gene lost 5 bases, with 13 bases spanning the gap. CDR3 length: 14 residues. The V gene's germline CDR1 is GTSNPN and CDR2 SVGIG (reference sequence). CDR3 nucleotides: TGTGCCTGGAGTCCTATCTCTACCCATCAGCCCCAGCATTTT. Its protein product is CAWSPISTHQPQHF.

This clone has only one observation. The rearrangement joins TRBV7-9 to TRBJ2-7; perhaps TRBD2 as D (5 bases). CDR3 length: 15 amino acids. CDR1 is SEHNR, CDR2 FQNEAQ, per germline (reference sequence). V was clipped by 8 bases and J by 6 bases, with 23 bases between them. The CDR3: CASALPRGITSEQYF. Here the CDR3 DNA reads TGTGCCAGCGCCCTCCCACGGGGAATCACTTCCGAGCAGTACTTC.

This clone was counted once. One end of the junction is discordant with germline, which a read error may explain. This sequence joins TRBV4-3 and TRBJ2-7, with D uncertain. This CDR3 comprises 15 residues. Germline lookup yields CDR1 LGHNA and CDR2 YSLEER. The CDR3 is CASSQDRTGYYKQYF. The DNA of the CDR3 is TGCGCCAGCAGCCAAGATCGAACTGGTTACTACAAGCAGTACTTC.

The CDR3 is CAWSSRLNTEAFF. CDR3 sequence (DNA): TGTGCCTGGAGCAGCAGGTTGAACACTGAAGCTTTCTTT. V is TRBV30 and J is TRBJ1-1; unclear D gene. CDR1 and CDR2 (germline): GTSNPN, SVGIG (reference sequence). The CDR3 spans 13 residues. V dropped 3 bases and J dropped 0 bases, with 8 bases sitting between them.

The table lists this clone with a count of one. The CDR3 nucleotides read TGTGCCATCCGTAGCCACGAACGCGGGGATGAGCAGTTCTTC. Translation gives CAIRSHERGDEQFF. The chain links TRBV2 to TRBJ2-1; D is perhaps TRBD2 (6 bases). The germline V gene encodes CDR1 SNHLY and CDR2 FYNNEI. The CDR3 runs to 14 residues. The ends were cut back, 10 bases at V and 8 bases at J, with 21 bases in the middle.

The V gene is TRBV18, the J gene TRBJ2-2; 10 bases fit TRBD1. The CDR3 runs to 15 residues. The trim removed 3 bases at V and 5 bases at J, leaving 3 bases unmatched. CDR1 and CDR2 from the germline V gene are KGHSH and LQKENI. CDR3 protein: CASSPAGQGTGELFF. CDR3 DNA sequence: TGTGCCAGCTCACCGGCGGGACAGGGGACCGGGGAGCTGTTTTTT.

In regard to this clone: One end of the junction does not line up with germline, which may come from a read error. The J gene is TRBJ1-2, the V gene TRBV28; 7 bases line up with TRBD1. The germline V gene has CDR1 MDHEN and CDR2 SYDVKM. This CDR3 has 13 amino acids. The chain's CDR3 is CASSSRGNYGYIF. Here the CDR3 DNA reads TGTGCCAGCAGTAGCAGGGGGAACTATGGCTACATCTTC.